One sample yielded the 11 T cell receptor beta chains listed below, sequenced in a study of blood T cells in healthy people across ages. The authors ran a second PCR of 7 to 11 cycles using a sample-barcoded 5' primer and a J-beta primer mix. Each CDR3 protein is one row after TCRdb ran MiXCR on the 5' RACE reads. This sample has 730,000 or so distinct CDR3 sequences, with less than 45% found just once. What was sequenced was blood. All receptors come from a man aged 80 or over in good health.

In this sample, this clonotype turned up once. The chain carries TRBV12-3 or TRBV12-4 and TRBJ2-3; no reliable D call. The length of the CDR3 is 13 residues. V lost 3 bases and J lost 1, with 5 bases in between. CDR3 residues: CASSFGRTDTQYF. The CDR3, as DNA: TGTGCCAGCAGTTTTGGCCGCACAGATACGCAGTATTTT.

This clonotype has only one observation. At one boundary the junction diverges from the germline segment, which might be a read error. The chain joins TRBV6-5 to TRBJ2-3, with TRBD2 matching over 15 bases. This CDR3 is 16 amino acids long. CDR1 is MNHEY and CDR2 is SVGAGI in the germline V gene. The CDR3 nucleotides read TGTGCCAGCAGCCGGGGACTAGCGGGAGGCACAGATACGCGGTATTTT. It codes for CASSRGLAGGTDTRYF.

This clonotype has a handful of counts. A single base separates this from a much larger clone, so it may be a read error. This rearrangement joins TRBV5-4 to TRBJ2-5; D gene uncertain. The J call could be wrong; TRBJ2-1 is a better fit for the DNA end. This CDR3 region has 13 residues. Germline CDR1 reads SGHNT; CDR2 reads YYREEE (reference sequence). This CDR3 is CASSLTYQETQFF. CDR3 DNA: TGTGCCAGCAGCTTGACATACCAAGAGACCCAGTTCTTC.

The chain couples TRBV7-2 to TRBJ2-7; TRBD2 might be the D (7 bases). Looked up from germline, CDR1 is SGHTA and CDR2 is FQGNSA. The V end was cut by 2 bases, the J end by 6 bases, with 29 bases between. The CDR3 is made up of 19 amino acids. The CDR3 region is CASSLSLGGAGTALGEQYF. For the CDR3, the DNA is TGTGCCAGCAGCTTATCCCTAGGGGGGGCGGGGACTGCCCTGGGCGAGCAGTACTTC.

The chain carries TRBV7-2 and TRBJ2-1; D call uncertain. CDR3 length: 14 residues. Germline loops: CDR1 SGHTA, CDR2 FQGNSA. Trimming cost V 8 bases and J 1 base, with 12 bases left between them. The CDR3 reads CASGWTPSYNEQFF. As DNA, the CDR3 is TGTGCCAGCGGCTGGACGCCTTCCTACAATGAGCAGTTCTTC.

This clonotype was observed a handful of times. The chain combines TRBV11-1 with TRBJ2-7; 10 positions match TRBD2. CDR1 and CDR2 from the germline V gene are SGHAT and FQDESV (reference sequence). Trimming removed 2 bases from V and 6 bases from J; junction bases left unmatched: 10. CDR3 size: 16 residues. The CDR3 nucleotides are TGTGCCAGCAGCTTACCCACAGCGGGAGGGAAGGGCGAGCAGTACTTC. Its protein product is CASSLPTAGGKGEQYF.

Remarks on this clonotype: One end of the junction fails to match germline, which may point to a read error. The chain recombines TRBV11-2 with TRBJ2-7, with D uncertain. The CDR3 consists of 12 residues. Germline-derived CDR1 and CDR2 are SGHAT and FQNNGV. The CDR3 reads CSSSLDQDEQYF. Here the CDR3 DNA reads TGTTCCAGCAGCTTAGATCAGGACGAGCAGTACTTC.

There are a few counts of this clonotype. This chain joins TRBV25-1 and TRBJ1-2; no clear D gene. Trimming left V 8 bases short and J 2 bases short, with 12 bases between. Germline V gene lookup returns CDR1 MGHDK and CDR2 SYGVNS. There are 13 residues in the CDR3. As DNA, the CDR3 is TGTGCCAGCCTCCACGATACGAACTATGGCTACACCTTC. As protein: CASLHDTNYGYTF.

Comment on this clonotype: The junction departs from the called germline gene at one end, perhaps through a read error. The chain links TRBV7-2 to TRBJ2-1; D is undetermined. Germline CDR1 and CDR2: SGHTA and FQGNSA. The CDR3 covers 14 residues. The CDR3 protein is CASSFYRQDKEQFF. Here the CDR3 DNA reads TGTGCCAGCAGCTTTTACCGACAAGACAAGGAGCAGTTCTTC.

The V call is TRBV20-1, the J call TRBJ1-6; a weak D match, TRBD1 (6 bases). The CDR3 runs to 17 residues. V was shortened by 2 bases and J by 9 bases, with 23 bases between the two germline ends. Germline lookup yields CDR1 DFQATT and CDR2 SNEGSKA (reference sequence). CDR3 sequence reads: CSARPSRGAVLVSPLHF. CDR3 nucleotides: TGCAGTGCTAGACCTTCGCGGGGGGCCGTATTAGTTTCACCCCTCCACTTT.

This clonotype was detected only a few times. This chain connects TRBV4-2 to TRBJ1-1; unclear D gene. This CDR3 has 15 amino acids. Trimming took 0 bases from V and 1 from J, leaving 9 bases between them. The germline gives CDR1 LGHNA, CDR2 YNFKEQ. The CDR3 region is CASSQDLSGNTEAFF. DNA for the CDR3: TGTGCCAGCAGCCAAGATCTATCGGGGAACACTGAAGCTTTCTTT.